The 16 T cell receptor beta chains listed next were all sequenced from one sample in a study of Tregs in tolerant kidney transplant recipients. Measured with immunoSEQ multiplex PCR; TCRdb has only the in-frame clones, and not every one. The table has roughly 66,000 clones, roughly 92% seen once. Source: CD8+ T cells from blood, taken before the transplant. These receptors were obtained from a human donor who received a combined kidney and bone marrow transplant.

The V call is TRBV7-9, the J call TRBJ1-1, with 8 bases aligning to TRBD1. The CDR3 length is 14 residues. Germline values: CDR1 SEHNR, CDR2 FQNEAQ (reference sequence). Trimming removed 10 bases from V and 0 bases from J; junction bases left unmatched: 7. CDR3 in DNA: TGTGCCACTGGGGACAGGAGGATGAACACTGAAGCTTTCTTT. Amino acid sequence: CATGDRRMNTEAFF.

The V call is TRBV25-1, the J call TRBJ2-5, with 7 bases that match TRBD2. With V trimmed by 4 bases and J by 5 bases, 4 bases remained unmatched. CDR3 length: 13 amino acids. Germline V gene data show CDR1 as MGHDK and CDR2 as SYGVNS. CDR3 protein: CASSVRRGETQYF. The DNA for the CDR3 is TGTGCCAGCAGTGTGCGGCGGGGGGAGACCCAGTACTTC. The full variable domain, rest sourced from reference TRBV25-1 and TRBJ2-5, is EADIYQTPRYLVIGTGKKITLECSQTMGHDKMYWYQQDPGMELHLIHYSYGVNSTEKGDLSSESTVSRIRTEHFPLTLESARPSHTSQYLCASSVRRGETQYFGPGTRLLVL.

J is TRBJ2-1 and V is TRBV27; 9 bases fit TRBD2. The CDR3 loop spans 13 amino acids. Per the germline V gene, CDR1 is MNHEY and CDR2 is SMNVEV (reference sequence). J lost 12 bases, V lost 2 bases, and 5 bases had no gene match. The CDR3 loop is CASSLGSGGSQFF. The CDR3 region has the DNA TGTGCCAGCAGTTTAGGTAGCGGGGGTTCGCAGTTCTTC.

This chain links TRBV10-3 with TRBJ2-3, with a weak D call TRBD2 (5 bases). Germline assignment: CDR1 ENHRY and CDR2 SYGVKD. V shed 6 bases and J shed 3 bases, with 13 bases lying between them. The CDR3 spans 14 residues. CDR3 coding DNA: TGTGCCATCAGAGCTAGCCCGGATACAGATACGCAGTATTTT. Translated, it gives CAIRASPDTDTQYF.

J is TRBJ2-3 and V is TRBV7-2, with TRBD2 identical over 10 bases. The CDR3 consists of 16 residues. CDR1 and CDR2 (germline): SGHTA, FQGNSA. The V and J ends lost 1 base and 2 bases, in that order; junction bases with no gene match: 3. CDR3 nucleotides: TGTGCCAGCAGCTTAGTTCTAGCGGGAGACACAGATACGCAGTATTTT. This codes for CASSLVLAGDTDTQYF.

Only a few counts were recorded for this clone. The chain carries TRBV7-3 and TRBJ2-2; weak D call: TRBD2 (5 bases). The germline gives CDR1 SGHTA, CDR2 FQGTGA. Trimming shortened V by 7 bases and J by 6 bases, and 12 bases separated the two germline ends. CDR3 length: 13 residues. The CDR3 DNA reads as TGTGCCAGCACCGGTACTAGGGCCGGGGAGCTGTTTTTT. Amino acids: CASTGTRAGELFF.

This sequence joins TRBV2 and TRBJ2-1, with D perhaps TRBD1 (6 bases). The CDR3 contains 14 residues. Between the trimmed V and J ends, which lost 5 bases and 7 bases, there was a span of 15 bases. CDR1 and CDR2 (germline): SNHLY, FYNNEI. This CDR3 reads CASSTLGALNEQFF. The DNA of the CDR3 is TGTGCCAGCAGTACTCTGGGGGCCTTAAATGAGCAGTTCTTC.

The chain carries TRBV9 and TRBJ2-2; D remains ambiguous. The germline V gene encodes CDR1 SGDLS and CDR2 YYNGEE. The germline V and J ends were trimmed by 3 bases and 3 bases, with 9 bases remaining between them. The CDR3 runs to 14 residues. The CDR3 is CASSAPLYTGELFF. In DNA form, the CDR3 reads TGTGCCAGCAGCGCCCCTCTTTACACCGGGGAGCTGTTTTTT.

This clone has only one observation. The V and J genes are TRBV12-5 and TRBJ1-1, with a tentative D call TRBD1 (5 bases). The V gene lost 6 bases and the J gene lost 2 bases, with 13 bases spanning the gap. The CDR3 totals 14 residues. CDR1 is LGHNT, CDR2 FRNRAP, per germline. The CDR3 DNA reads TGTGCTAGTGGACCTGACAGAGGAAACACTGAAGCTTTCTTT. It is translated as CASGPDRGNTEAFF.

The genes are TRBV13 and TRBJ1-2; 10 bases line up with TRBD1. This CDR3 comprises 13 residues. Trimming at V came to 5 bases and at J to 7 bases, leaving 4 bases not matched to a gene. CDR1 PRHDT and CDR2 FYEKMQ come from the germline V gene (reference sequence). CDR3 DNA: TGTGCCAGCAGCCGCGGACAGGGGGTTGGCTACACCTTC. Protein product: CASSRGQGVGYTF.

The genes are TRBV10-2 and TRBJ2-3; possibly TRBD2 for D (6 bases). Looked up from germline, CDR1 is WSHSY and CDR2 is SAAADI. The CDR3 is made up of 16 amino acids. The V and J ends lost 8 bases and 0 bases respectively, with 18 bases between them. CDR3 coding DNA: TGCGCCAGCGAAAACCACGGGGACTTAAGCACAGATACGCAGTATTTT. Amino acids: CASENHGDLSTDTQYF.

The genes are TRBV28 and TRBJ2-7; tentatively, D is TRBD1 (6 bases). Per germline, CDR1 MDHEN and CDR2 SYDVKM. Deletions cut 6 bases from V and 6 bases from J, with 21 bases between. This CDR3 is 15 amino acids long. The CDR3 nucleotides are TGTGCCAGCAGCCCCCAGGACAGCTGGAGGTTCGAGCAGTACTTC. As protein: CASSPQDSWRFEQYF.

This clone was counted once. The V and J genes are TRBV4-2 and TRBJ2-2; D gene ambiguous. The germline CDR1 and CDR2 sequences are LGHNA and YNFKEQ. The CDR3 is 14 residues long. V was cut by 2 bases and J by 6 bases, with 10 bases left in between. The CDR3 is CASSQLMAAGELFF. DNA for the CDR3: TGTGCCAGCAGCCAACTTATGGCGGCCGGGGAGCTGTTTTTT.

V is TRBV7-8 and J is TRBJ1-2; D ambiguous. Germline CDR1 and CDR2: SGHVS and FQNEAQ. V lost 1 base to trimming and J lost 1 base, with 7 bases between them. The CDR3 spans 14 residues. The CDR3 sequence: CASSLGESNYGYTF. CDR3 DNA: TGTGCCAGCAGCTTAGGCGAGAGTAACTATGGCTACACCTTC. Drawing the rest from reference TRBV7-8 and TRBJ1-2, the complete variable domain is GAGVSQSPRYKVAKRGQDVALRCDPISGHVSLFWYQQALGQGPEFLTYFQNEAQLDKSGLPSDRFFAERPEGSVSTLKIQRTQQEDSAVYLCASSLGESNYGYTFGSGTRLTVV.

The chain links TRBV25-1 to TRBJ1-1, with D perhaps matching TRBD1 (6 bases). V was shortened by 5 bases and J by 5 bases, with 15 bases between the two germline ends. From germline, CDR1 is MGHDK and CDR2 SYGVNS. CDR3 length equals 14 residues. CDR3 in amino acids: CASSFGGGGTEAFF. DNA for the CDR3: TGTGCCAGCAGTTTTGGGGGAGGGGGGACTGAAGCTTTCTTT.

The chain combines TRBV30 with TRBJ1-2; the D gene is possibly TRBD1 (5 bases). The CDR3 is 14 amino acids. Germline V CDR1 and CDR2: GTSNPN, SVGIG (reference sequence). Trimming shortened V by 3 bases and J by 6 bases, and 17 bases separated the two germline ends. The CDR3 spells CAWRRGFSTHGYTF. In nucleotides, the CDR3 is TGTGCCTGGAGAAGGGGTTTTTCGACCCATGGCTACACCTTC.